This T cell receptor beta chain was recovered during a study of identical twins. As for this clonotype: What it recognizes is unknown.

Addition of a universal primer site occurred through template switching, and cDNA carried unique molecular identifiers. TCRdb independently ran MiXCR on the 5' RACE reads; one entry per CDR3 protein. The top ten hold more than 0.5% of the sample, which has some 500,000 distinct CDR3 sequences, approximately 15% seen once. Study-wide points: Among out-of-frame alpha sequences shared by twins, low generation probability occurred in excess.

V shed 3 bases, J shed 4 bases, and the junction held 7 bases outside the gene matches. This CDR3 spans 14 amino acids. Germline V gene data show CDR1 as DFQATT and CDR2 as SNEGSKA (reference sequence). The data were also submitted as part of a second study, on yellow fever vaccine responses in identical twins.

The TCR was taken from a woman in her late teens or twenties in good health. V usage is TRBV20-1 and J usage is TRBJ2-7; 9 bases map to TRBD2. Material: CD4+ T cells sorted from blood. The CDR3 protein is CSARKAGGGYEQYF. The CDR3 DNA reads as TGCAGTGCTAGGAAAGCGGGAGGAGGATACGAGCAGTACTTC.